A single sample is the source of the 8 T cell receptor beta chains below, sequenced in a study of T cell responses to AZD1222 COVID-19 vaccine. Sequencing used immunoSEQ multiplex PCR; TCRdb keeps in-frame clones, though not all of them. Counted here are roughly 130,000 clones, 87% occurring once; the ten biggest clones make up approximately 1.6%. Sequenced here: peripheral blood, sampled on day 0 of AZD1222 vaccination. These receptors were collected from an adult in good health.

The gene calls are TRBV4-3 and TRBJ2-4; D remains ambiguous. Germline assignment: CDR1 LGHNA and CDR2 YSLEER. V dropped 1 base and J dropped 0 bases, with 10 bases sitting between them. The CDR3 extends over 16 amino acids. In DNA, the CDR3 is TGCGCCAGCAGCCAAGGGGCAGCCCTAGCCAAAAACATTCAGTACTTC. Its protein product is CASSQGAALAKNIQYF.

The V call is TRBV2, the J call TRBJ1-2; 9 bases line up with TRBD1. V gave up 5 bases and J gave up 2 bases; unmatched junction bases: 6. This CDR3 is built from 15 residues. CDR1 is SNHLY, CDR2 FYNNEI, per germline. CDR3 sequence (DNA): TGTGCCAGCAGTCGTACCGGGACAGGGAACTATGGCTACACCTTC. The encoded protein is CASSRTGTGNYGYTF.

The rearrangement uses TRBV29-1 and TRBJ1-5; 10 bases are a match to TRBD1. The CDR3 is 14 residues long. CDR1 and CDR2 (germline): SQVTM, ANQGSEA. With 6 bases clipped from V and 1 base from J, the junction kept 3 bases outside the gene matches. The CDR3 is CSVWDRGSNQPQHF. CDR3 DNA sequence: TGCAGCGTGTGGGACAGGGGAAGCAATCAGCCCCAGCATTTT.

The rearrangement joins TRBV6-4 to TRBJ1-1; 7 bases map to TRBD1. The CDR3 loop spans 15 amino acids. V shed 4 bases, J shed 2 bases, and the junction held 7 bases outside the gene matches. Per the germline V gene, CDR1 is MRHNA and CDR2 is SNTAGT. CDR3 coding DNA: TGTGCCAGCAGTGCCACAGGGGACGTTAACACTGAAGCTTTCTTT. Amino acid sequence: CASSATGDVNTEAFF.

The chain employs TRBV7-9 and TRBJ1-1, with D perhaps TRBD1 (6 bases). The CDR3 covers 19 residues. Germline loops: CDR1 SEHNR, CDR2 FQNEAQ (reference sequence). The germline V and J ends were trimmed by 7 bases and 2 bases, with 29 bases remaining between them. This CDR3 reads CASKLLPGHNGGGNTEAFF. The CDR3 coding sequence is TGTGCCAGCAAGCTCCTTCCAGGACACAACGGAGGGGGAAACACTGAAGCTTTCTTT.

The J gene is TRBJ2-7, the V gene TRBV28; 7 nucleotides align to TRBD1. V was pared by 5 bases and J by 2 bases, with 3 bases of the junction left unmatched. The CDR3 sequence is 13 residues long. CDR1 MDHEN and CDR2 SYDVKM come from the germline V gene. The CDR3 nucleotides read TGTGCCAGCAGTCTCGGGACAGCCTACGAGCAGTACTTC. Translation gives CASSLGTAYEQYF. Filled out from reference TRBV28 and TRBJ2-7, the complete variable domain reads DVKVTQSSRYLVKRTGEKVFLECVQDMDHENMFWYRQDPGLGLRLIYFSYDVKMKEKGDIPEGYSVSREKKERFSLILESASTNQTSMYLCASSLGTAYEQYFGPGTRLTVT.

The chain links TRBV12-3 or TRBV12-4 to TRBJ1-2, with no clear D. The CDR3 has 12 amino acids. With 6 bases removed from V and 5 bases from J, the gap between germline ends came to 10 bases. Written as DNA, the CDR3 is TGTGCCAGCAGCCAACGGGGTTATGGCTACACCTTC. This gives the protein CASSQRGYGYTF.

This rearrangement joins TRBV30 to TRBJ2-3, with D possibly being TRBD1 or TRBD2 (5 bases each). This CDR3 contains 14 residues. Germline lookup yields CDR1 GTSNPN and CDR2 SVGIG (reference sequence). Deletions cut 4 bases from V and 2 bases from J, with 13 bases between. Written as DNA, the CDR3 is TGTGCCTGGACTACCGGGACCACCACAGATACGCAGTATTTT. The encoded protein is CAWTTGTTTDTQYF. Supplemented by reference TRBV30 and TRBJ2-3, the full variable domain reads SQTIHQWPATLVQPVGSPLSLECTVEGTSNPNLYWYRQAAGRGLQLLFYSVGIGQISSEVPQNLSASRPQDRQFILSSKKLLLSDSGFYLCAWTTGTTTDTQYFGPGTRLTVL.